This passage covers 4 T cell receptor beta chains from one sample sequenced in a study of blood T cell repertoires in COVID-19. Generated by immunoSEQ multiplex PCR, the TCRdb table keeps only in-frame clones and is missing some. The data hold about 40,000 clones, with 86% observed a single time. Sequencing used peripheral blood. These receptors originate from a man aged 45 to 65 in a cohort sampled during active COVID-19.

The chain links TRBV9 to TRBJ1-2; D is uncertain. Trimming removed 0 bases at V and 8 bases at J, with 11 bases between. The CDR3 has 13 amino acids. The germline V gene has CDR1 SGDLS and CDR2 YYNGEE. The CDR3 DNA sequence: TGTGCCAGCAGCGTAGGAGGCGGGATGGGCTACACCTTC. Its translation is CASSVGGGMGYTF.

V usage is TRBV30 and J usage is TRBJ2-1, with D tentatively TRBD1 (5 bases). This CDR3 is built from 14 residues. Trimming took off 2 bases at V and 8 bases at J, with 16 bases between the two ends. CDR1 is GTSNPN, CDR2 SVGIG, per germline (reference sequence). CDR3 nucleotide sequence: TGTGCCTGGAGTAGAGGTCCAGGGATCTATGAGCAGTTCTTC. It yields the protein CAWSRGPGIYEQFF.

The V and J genes are TRBV28 and TRBJ2-7; D not resolved. Germline values: CDR1 MDHEN, CDR2 SYDVKM. This CDR3 contains 14 residues. Trimming took off 5 bases at V and 2 bases at J, with 13 bases between the two ends. The CDR3 spells CASSTRHRPYEQYF. The CDR3 DNA sequence: TGTGCCAGCAGTACGCGACACCGCCCCTACGAGCAGTACTTC. Using reference TRBV28 and TRBJ2-7 for the parts outside the CDR3, the full variable domain is DVKVTQSSRYLVKRTGEKVFLECVQDMDHENMFWYRQDPGLGLRLIYFSYDVKMKEKGDIPEGYSVSREKKERFSLILESASTNQTSMYLCASSTRHRPYEQYFGPGTRLTVT.

V and J are TRBV7-2 and TRBJ2-7; 7 nucleotides agree with TRBD2. The CDR3 is made up of 13 amino acids. Germline V gene data show CDR1 as SGHTA and CDR2 as FQGNSA. The V segment lost 6 bases and the J segment 1 base; nucleotides outside the gene matches: 3. CDR3 sequence (DNA): TGTGCCAGCAGTAACGGGGGGTCCTACGAGCAGTACTTC. It codes for CASSNGGSYEQYF.